Below, one TCR beta chain is given with its context. This receptor's antigen is unknown. Base qualities are not provided; no much larger clone lies one nucleotide away. TCR CDR3 regions were amplified from genomic DNA by multiplex PCR using the deep immunoSEQ assay. Extracted genomic DNA from each cell subset was distributed evenly across all wells of several immunoSEQ 96-well plates, and each plate was treated as a replicate. For sorted subsets, each replicate PCR was loaded with approximately 190 ng genomic DNA, equivalent to about 33,000 T cell genomes. The purified libraries were quantified using a Qubit 3.0 fluorometer, sized with a Bioanalyzer 2100, and then quantified again using the KAPA Library Quantification kit. Each immunoSEQ 96-well plate was sequenced on its own single-read 150-cycle Illumina NextSeq 550 flow cell. As for how the authors treated the data: Because only junctional sequences without quality scores were contained in the immunoSEQ output, filtering matching that applied to full-length reads could not be performed. Sequences were annotated with PyIR, a Python wrapper for IgBLAST v1.9, using IMGT germline references to assign V/J genes and CDR3. Reads were filtered out if the reads had weak V/J assignments (E-value above 1e-6), no CDR3, stop codons, out-of-frame junctions, or ambiguous translated residues. V3J clonotypes were defined by identical inferred V gene, J gene, and CDR3 amino acid sequence. Percentage overlap between repertoires was calculated by dividing the number of shared unique clonotypes by the size of the smaller repertoire. Richness of each repertoire was evaluated using RTK rarefaction, the Chao1 estimator, and Recon v2.1 estimates of unobserved clonotypes. For all TCRbeta clonotypes obtained by the gDNA method from a handful of donors, generation probabilities were computed with OLGA. TCRdb took over this immuneACCESS table, retaining in-frame rearrangements with V and J assigned. Such tables are incomplete; in checked studies, under half of the missing clones stem from an unresolved V gene, and the remainder is unexplained. D and trimming were read from the DNA, whereas the V and J calls and clone size are those reported in that table. Here the sample has about 2 million clones; roughly 94% occur a single time. Of the sample, 0.1% to 0.15% falls within the top ten clones.

The CDR3 runs 14 residues from the cysteine to the phenylalanine. The read is trimmed to its CDR3 DNA, 42 bases read in frame from base 1. Deletion took 4 bases off V and 3 bases off J, with a span of 12 bases between the germline ends. Looking up the germline V gene yields CDR1 SNHLY and CDR2 FYNNEI. The entry originates in a study of shared clonotypes between healthy human individuals (dated by TCRdb to the early 2020s). Background on the whole study: The cohort included a few men and a couple of women between 18 and 49 years of age. Leukapheresis yielded between about 0.85 and 10 billion PBMCs per donor. For each donor, CD4 naive and CD4 memory were each given three plates, CD8 naive was given two plates, and CD8 memory was given one plate. Different laboratories and diverse techniques were used to prepare libraries and sequence TCR repertoires, to increase sequencing depth and limit assay-specific biases. To estimate repertoire size and how much clonotype sharing occurs between individuals, the study deeply sequenced the blood TCR repertoires of roughly 5 healthy adults. Findings and caveats that apply to the study as a whole: Sampling was restricted to blood, and TCR repertoires in tissues likely differ from the TCR repertoires found in blood. Pairwise subsampling indicated that sequencing depth was expected to affect the degree of clonotype sharing among donors. The genetic and exposure-history diversity represented was limited by the small number of donors. Even with the large sequencing depth, rarefaction of the sorted-subset datasets indicated that sequencing was incomplete. Higher generation probabilities were observed for clonotypes shared by all four sorted-subset donors than for non-shared clonotypes. Naive subsets generally had larger estimated clonotype richness than memory subsets. When a handful of donors were compared, the shared fraction of clonotypes was around 5% for naive CD4, approximately 3.5% for naive CD8, 2% to 2.5% for memory CD4, and 0.35% to 0.5% for memory CD8.

Healthy HIV-negative adults with no recently reported acute infections or vaccinations were included as donors. Every donor was a Caucasian adult living in Nashville, Tennessee, USA. CD4+ T cells were enriched by magnetic negative selection, after which naive cells were positively selected on CD45RA and the negative fraction was taken as the memory subset. Blood was collected by leukapheresis, and PBMCs were isolated by Ficoll-Histopaque density gradient centrifugation and then cryopreserved in liquid nitrogen vapor phase. Analytical flow cytometry was used to check the purity and quantity of every magnetically sorted T cell population. Genomic DNA was isolated from each sorted fraction and quantified by UV absorbance on a Nanodrop 2000c.

In this chain, TRBV2 is recombined with TRBJ2-5, with no reliable assignment of the D segment. The receptor was isolated from a man in his late teens or twenties in good health. The material sequenced was naive CD4+ T cells sorted from blood. The cell subset or site label for this specimen denotes: CD45RA+ positively selected. The DNA is as follows: TGTGCCAGCAGTGGTTGGGGTAGTGAAGAGACCCAGTACTTC. Its protein is CASSGWGSEETQYF.